This T cell receptor beta chain is drawn from a study of blood T cell repertoires in COVID-19. Study in general: Samples taken during acute and convalescent COVID-19 were collected in the United States, Italy and Spain. T cells, B-cell-depleted T cells, or PBMCs supplied cDNA or gDNA.

This CDR3 is built from 13 residues. The V gene lost 5 bases and the J gene lost 6 bases, with 12 bases spanning the gap. Germline values: CDR1 LNHDA, CDR2 SQIVND (reference sequence). Allocation to cohorts depended on clinical history reported by the participants. The assay was immunoSEQ multiplex PCR, and TCRdb's table has in-frame clones only and misses some. The sample consists of over 300,000 clones, 89% of them appearing once. Input material: PBMCs or T cells enriched from blood (not recorded which). This chain connects TRBV19 to TRBJ2-3, with D perhaps matching TRBD1 (6 bases). The receptor comes from a woman aged 40 to 50 who had recovered from COVID-19. The CDR3 region has the DNA TGTGCCAGTAGTGCCTCAGGGGCCGATACGCAGTATTTT. Encoded protein: CASSASGADTQYF. The variable domain in full, with the rest retrieved from reference TRBV19 and TRBJ2-3, is DGGITQSPKYLFRKEGQNVTLSCEQNLNHDAMYWYRQDPGQGLRLIYYSQIVNDFQKGDIAEGYSVSREKKESFPLTVTSAQKNPTAFYLCASSASGADTQYFGPGTRLTVL.